This is a list of T cell receptor beta chains from one sample in a study of blood T cells in healthy people across ages. Each CDR3 protein is one row after TCRdb ran MiXCR on the 5' RACE reads. The data hold about 1.1 million distinct CDR3 sequences, with approximately 38% observed a single time. Sequenced: blood. The receptors here all came from a man aged 18 to 30 in good health. The conserved cysteine and the conserved F or W are not part of the CDR3 here.

v_call: TRBV20-1; cdr3_aa: SASKFRDANYGYT
v_call: TRBV3-1; cdr3_aa: ASSPSVGEEEKLF
v_call: TRBV29-1; cdr3_aa: SVADSVNTEAF
v_call: TRBV20-1; cdr3_aa: SAGRVNNEQF
v_call: TRBV4-3; cdr3_aa: ASRQSWASNTDTQY
v_call: TRBV11-2; cdr3_aa: ASSLAGSSMQY
v_call: TRBV6-2/TRBV6-3; cdr3_aa: ASSYGNEDPGSGYT
v_call: TRBV7-9; cdr3_aa: TSSFLPVDTQY
v_call: TRBV4-1; cdr3_aa: ASSPSRGPTNEKLF
v_call: TRBV20-1; cdr3_aa: SARKGGPDNEQF
v_call: TRBV7-9; cdr3_aa: ASSLKGQGAIQAF
v_call: TRBV2; cdr3_aa: ARAGTGLTGELF
v_call: TRBV10-3; cdr3_aa: ASRGDNEQY
v_call: TRBV20-1; cdr3_aa: SALTDQAPPYEQY
v_call: TRBV6-2/TRBV6-3; cdr3_aa: ASSYSRGGSNQPQH
v_call: TRBV6-5; cdr3_aa: ASSGPTGGDNGYT
v_call: TRBV6-6; cdr3_aa: ASSSSGLADSTDTQY
v_call: TRBV29-1; cdr3_aa: SVVEGGNEQF
v_call: TRBV5-6; cdr3_aa: ASSFRQGVSYNEQF
v_call: TRBV27; cdr3_aa: ASSLSEDRKNGYT
v_call: TRBV10-3; cdr3_aa: AILNTRAGGSTDTQY
v_call: TRBV4-3; cdr3_aa: ASSHSGSRMNTEAF
v_call: TRBV12-3/TRBV12-4; cdr3_aa: ASRRTGSTDTQY
v_call: TRBV7-2; cdr3_aa: ASSLVGGGPDTQY
v_call: TRBV20-1; cdr3_aa: SASIETFPYGYT